This is a list of T cell receptor beta chains from one sample in a study of post-analysis software for immune sequencing data. MiXCR, applied by TCRdb to the PCR reads, yields one record per CDR3 protein. The table has 400,000 to 500,000 distinct CDR3 sequences, over 30% seen once; the top ten hold around 8%. Sequencing input: blood. The source is a girl aged 2-10 years with multiple sclerosis. CDR3s include the opening cysteine and the closing phenylalanine or tryptophan. The order of the fields is clone size, J gene, D gene, V gene, CDR3 protein. A D gene is named only where the DNA matches it firmly. Not every row has a clone size; where given, it reads once, few, many or a size class.

abundance: .
j_gene: TRBJ2-6
d_gene: .
v_gene: TRBV2
CDR3aa: CASSEVRQGANVLTF

abundance: .
j_gene: TRBJ2-7
d_gene: TRBD2
v_gene: TRBV7-2
CDR3aa: CASSPQRGSPYEQYF

abundance: .
j_gene: TRBJ1-5
d_gene: .
v_gene: TRBV6-6
CDR3aa: CASSYGKFIGNQPQHF

abundance: .
j_gene: .
d_gene: .
v_gene: TRBV5-1
CDR3aa: CASSWSSRETQYF

abundance: few
j_gene: TRBJ2-1
d_gene: .
v_gene: TRBV4-1
CDR3aa: CASSQVNNEQFF

abundance: .
j_gene: TRBJ2-5
d_gene: TRBD2
v_gene: TRBV29-1
CDR3aa: CSVIGLAGEIPGETQYF

abundance: .
j_gene: TRBJ2-5
d_gene: TRBD2
v_gene: TRBV28
CDR3aa: CASRGREGLGGYQETQYF

abundance: .
j_gene: TRBJ1-2
d_gene: .
v_gene: TRBV7-9
CDR3aa: CASSLAHRERIDGYTF

abundance: few
j_gene: TRBJ2-4
d_gene: .
v_gene: TRBV20-1
CDR3aa: CSAGPPLAKNIQYF

abundance: .
j_gene: .
d_gene: TRBD1
v_gene: TRBV11-2
CDR3aa: CASSLVQGVLYEQYF

abundance: few
j_gene: TRBJ2-1
d_gene: TRBD1
v_gene: TRBV10-3
CDR3aa: CAISESNRGQGDNEQFF

abundance: .
j_gene: TRBJ2-1
d_gene: .
v_gene: TRBV28
CDR3aa: CASSSLGSYNEQFF

abundance: .
j_gene: TRBJ2-1
d_gene: .
v_gene: TRBV6-1
CDR3aa: CASTTGEGGDEQFF

abundance: .
j_gene: TRBJ2-5
d_gene: .
v_gene: TRBV7-2
CDR3aa: CASSPFGQAGETQYF

abundance: few
j_gene: TRBJ2-1
d_gene: .
v_gene: TRBV9
CDR3aa: CASSVDGGDYNEQFF